Listed here are 10 T cell receptor beta chains from one sample, sequenced in a study of T cell responses to AZD1222 COVID-19 vaccine. The repertoire was sequenced with immunoSEQ multiplex PCR; TCRdb's copy has only in-frame clones and lacks some. This sample carries 150,000 to 200,000 clones, about 87% of them seen once, and the ten largest clones take about 6%. Specimen: peripheral blood, collected on day 0 of AZD1222 vaccination. Every receptor here comes from an adult in good health.

This clone was recorded at least ten times. The gene calls are TRBV7-9 and TRBJ2-5; 8 nucleotides align to TRBD2. The CDR3 spans 15 residues. V shed 2 bases, J shed 4 bases, and the junction held 6 bases outside the gene matches. Looked up from germline, CDR1 is SEHNR and CDR2 is FQNEAQ (reference sequence). This CDR3 is CASSLSAGGLETQYF. The CDR3 nucleotides are TGTGCCAGCAGCTTATCGGCGGGAGGTTTAGAGACCCAGTACTTC.

The rearrangement uses TRBV18 and TRBJ2-7, with D possibly being TRBD1 (5 bases). Germline V lookup: CDR1 KGHSH, CDR2 LQKENI. The CDR3 contains 16 residues. Trimming left V 6 bases short and J 1 base short, with 19 bases between. The CDR3: CASSPLGPGMSYEQYF. The CDR3 DNA is TGTGCCAGCTCCCCCTTAGGGCCAGGGATGTCCTACGAGCAGTACTTC.

This chain joins TRBV5-1 and TRBJ2-7; 7 nucleotides match TRBD2. V was pared by 0 bases and J by 7 bases, with 10 bases of the junction left unmatched. The germline V gene encodes CDR1 SGHRS and CDR2 YFSETQ. The CDR3 length is 15 residues. CDR3 nucleotides: TGCGCCAGCAGCTTGGCGGGCGGGAGTTCAAGTGAGCAGTACTTC. Amino acids: CASSLAGGSSSEQYF.

This chain connects TRBV30 to TRBJ2-3; TRBD2 matches at 9 bases. V was clipped by 8 bases and J by 4 bases; unmatched bases: 10. The CDR3 runs 14 residues. CDR1 and CDR2 from the germline V gene are GTSNPN and SVGIG (reference sequence). Written as DNA, the CDR3 is TGTGCCACCTCAGCGGGGGGCGCCCCAGATACGCAGTATTTT. Translation: CATSAGGAPDTQYF.

The chain is built from TRBV7-6 and TRBJ2-3; D might be TRBD1 or TRBD2, each matching 5 bases. The CDR3 covers 14 residues. Trimming left V 3 bases short and J 4 bases short, with 11 bases between. The germline gives CDR1 SGHVS, CDR2 FNYEAQ. The CDR3 region is CASSFGRDPDTQYF. The CDR3 DNA follows: TGTGCCAGCAGCTTCGGCAGGGACCCAGATACGCAGTATTTT.

The genes are TRBV7-2 and TRBJ2-1; maybe TRBD1 (5 bases). Germline loops: CDR1 SGHTA, CDR2 FQGNSA. The V gene lost 6 bases and the J gene lost 0 bases, with 15 bases spanning the gap. The CDR3 sequence is 16 residues long. CDR3 sequence (DNA): TGTGCCAGCAGGGCAAATAGACAGAGCTCCTACAATGAGCAGTTCTTC. Protein product: CASRANRQSSYNEQFF.

This rearrangement joins TRBV28 to TRBJ2-2; 7 positions match TRBD1. The CDR3 spans 14 residues. The germline gives CDR1 MDHEN, CDR2 SYDVKM. J was trimmed by 0 bases and V by 6 bases; bases with no gene match: 1. Written as DNA, the CDR3 is TGTGCCAGCAGACAGGGGTCGAACACCGGGGAGCTGTTTTTT. This gives the protein CASRQGSNTGELFF.

This clone occurred a few times. Other DNA sequences in this specimen translate into the identical CDR3. The chain combines TRBV5-4 with TRBJ2-2; D possibly corresponds to TRBD1 (6 bases). The V gene lost 4 bases and the J gene lost 0 bases, with 10 bases spanning the gap. The CDR3 sequence is 15 residues long. Germline V gene data show CDR1 as SGHNT and CDR2 as YYREEE (reference sequence). The CDR3 DNA reads as TGTGCCAGCAGCGGATGGACAGCGAACACCGGGGAGCTGTTTTTT. Protein sequence: CASSGWTANTGELFF.

This chain joins TRBV10-2 and TRBJ1-5; 9 bases match TRBD1. Losses at the gene ends were 3 bases for V and 7 bases for J; bases not matched to a gene: 10. Germline V CDR1 and CDR2: WSHSY, SAAADI. CDR3 size: 16 residues. The CDR3 nucleotides read TGCGCCAGCAGTGACTCCGGGACAGGGAGGCGGCAGCCCCAGCATTTT. Its protein product is CASSDSGTGRRQPQHF.

This clone has more than one count but fewer than ten. The V call is TRBV28, the J call TRBJ1-3, with D perhaps matching TRBD1 (6 bases). The CDR3 spans 15 residues. The V gene's germline CDR1 is MDHEN and CDR2 SYDVKM. V was clipped by 6 bases and J by 0 bases, with 12 bases between them. CDR3 nucleotides: TGTGCCAGCAGAAGTACAGGGAGCTCTGGAAACACCATATATTTT. It codes for CASRSTGSSGNTIYF.